A selection of T cell receptor beta chains follows, all from one sample in a study of T cell responses to AZD1222 COVID-19 vaccine. The repertoire was sequenced with immunoSEQ multiplex PCR; TCRdb's copy has only in-frame clones and lacks some. The table has about 120,000 clones, 85% to 95% seen once. The sequences come from peripheral blood, collected 28 days after the second AZD1222 dose. The receptor source for this set is an adult who received the AZD1222 COVID-19 vaccine. Each CDR3 is given with its conserved first and last residue. D genes are given only for firm matches. Only part of the rows carry a size: once, few, many, or a class if the clone is expanded.

v_call: TRBV5-6
clone_size: -
d_call: -
cdr3_length: 16
j_call: TRBJ1-6
cdr3_nt: TGTGCCAGCAGCTTTAGTGACAGGAGCTATAATTCACCCCTCCACTTT
cdr3_aa: CASSFSDRSYNSPLHF

v_call: TRBV12-3/TRBV12-4
clone_size: -
d_call: -
cdr3_length: 13
j_call: TRBJ1-1
cdr3_nt: TGTGCCAGCAGTTTCGCCACAGGCCTTGAAGCTTTCTTT
cdr3_aa: CASSFATGLEAFF

v_call: TRBV29-1
clone_size: once
d_call: TRBD1
cdr3_length: 14
j_call: TRBJ2-1
cdr3_nt: TGCAGCGGACAGGGGACGAGGTCCTACAATGAGCAGTTCTTC
cdr3_aa: CSGQGTRSYNEQFF

v_call: TRBV30
clone_size: -
d_call: TRBD1
cdr3_length: 11
j_call: TRBJ2-7
cdr3_nt: TGTGCCTGGGACAGGGGGAAGGAGCAGTACTTC
cdr3_aa: CAWDRGKEQYF

v_call: TRBV19
clone_size: -
d_call: TRBD1
cdr3_length: 15
j_call: TRBJ2-1
cdr3_nt: TGTGCCAGTACCCAGGGACAGGGGCCCCACAATGAGCAGTTCTTC
cdr3_aa: CASTQGQGPHNEQFF

v_call: TRBV7-9
clone_size: -
d_call: TRBD2
cdr3_length: 12
j_call: TRBJ2-7
cdr3_nt: TGTGCCAGCAGCTCCCCCGGGGGGATGAAGTACTTC
cdr3_aa: CASSSPGGMKYF

v_call: TRBV5-1
clone_size: -
d_call: TRBD1
cdr3_length: 16
j_call: TRBJ1-6
cdr3_nt: TGCGCCAGCAGCGAAACCACAGGGGGCAATAATTCACCCCTCCACTTT
cdr3_aa: CASSETTGGNNSPLHF

v_call: TRBV11-2
clone_size: -
d_call: -
cdr3_length: 16
j_call: TRBJ2-5
cdr3_nt: TGTGCCAGCAGCTTAGAACTCGCGGGACGGCAAGAGACCCAGTACTTC
cdr3_aa: CASSLELAGRQETQYF

v_call: TRBV4-3
clone_size: -
d_call: -
cdr3_length: 15
j_call: TRBJ1-2
cdr3_nt: TGCGCCAGCAGCCAAACAGAGAACATCTACCTTGGCTACACCTTC
cdr3_aa: CASSQTENIYLGYTF

v_call: TRBV28
clone_size: -
d_call: -
cdr3_length: 16
j_call: TRBJ1-1
cdr3_nt: TGTGCCAGCAGTCCCCCCCTCGGGGAAAGGAAGACTGAAGCTTTCTTT
cdr3_aa: CASSPPLGERKTEAFF

v_call: TRBV5-4
clone_size: -
d_call: -
cdr3_length: 15
j_call: TRBJ2-2
cdr3_nt: TGTGCCAGCAGCTTGGGCGGTAGGGACTCCGGGGAGCTGTTTTTT
cdr3_aa: CASSLGGRDSGELFF

v_call: TRBV3-1/TRBV3-2
clone_size: -
d_call: -
cdr3_length: 18
j_call: TRBJ1-3
cdr3_nt: TGTGCCAGCAGCCAAAGGTTGAGCCCAACCAGCTCTGGAAACACCATATATTTT
cdr3_aa: CASSQRLSPTSSGNTIYF

v_call: TRBV5-1
clone_size: -
d_call: TRBD1
cdr3_length: 13
j_call: TRBJ1-2
cdr3_nt: TGCGCCAGCAGCCGGGACAGCAATTATGGCTACACCTTC
cdr3_aa: CASSRDSNYGYTF

v_call: TRBV19
clone_size: few
d_call: -
cdr3_length: 16
j_call: TRBJ1-1
cdr3_nt: TGTGCCAGTAGTCTCGGAGGGGCGCTTCCGAACACTGAAGCTTTCTTT
cdr3_aa: CASSLGGALPNTEAFF

v_call: TRBV19
clone_size: -
d_call: -
cdr3_length: 17
j_call: TRBJ2-3
cdr3_nt: TGTGCCAGTAGTATAGGGACCCGGCGGGGCTTAGCAGATACGCAGTATTTT
cdr3_aa: CASSIGTRRGLADTQYF

v_call: TRBV7-9
clone_size: -
d_call: -
cdr3_length: 12
j_call: TRBJ1-1
cdr3_nt: TGTGCCAGCAGCTTGAACCTAAGAGGAGCTTTCTTT
cdr3_aa: CASSLNLRGAFF

v_call: TRBV21-1
clone_size: -
d_call: -
cdr3_length: 16
j_call: TRBJ1-2
cdr3_nt: TGTGCCAGCAGCCCGGGGAGGGGGGATCGCGTCTATGGCTACACCTTC
cdr3_aa: CASSPGRGDRVYGYTF

v_call: TRBV29-1
clone_size: -
d_call: TRBD2
cdr3_length: 14
j_call: TRBJ2-3
cdr3_nt: TGCAGCGTTGGTGTGGGGAGGGCCAGGGATACGCAGTATTTT
cdr3_aa: CSVGVGRARDTQYF

v_call: TRBV7-2
clone_size: -
d_call: -
cdr3_length: 15
j_call: TRBJ1-5
cdr3_nt: TGTGCCAGCAGCCCTGACGGGTATAGCAATCAGCCCCAGCATTTT
cdr3_aa: CASSPDGYSNQPQHF

v_call: TRBV7-8
clone_size: -
d_call: -
cdr3_length: 17
j_call: TRBJ2-5
cdr3_nt: TGTGCCAGCAGCTTAGCATCGGGGGCCCAAAGCCAAGAGACCCAGTACTTC
cdr3_aa: CASSLASGAQSQETQYF

v_call: TRBV2
clone_size: -
d_call: TRBD1
cdr3_length: 15
j_call: TRBJ1-6
cdr3_nt: TGTGCCAGCAGGGATGGGACAGGGAGAAATTCACCCCTCCACTTT
cdr3_aa: CASRDGTGRNSPLHF

v_call: TRBV25-1
clone_size: -
d_call: -
cdr3_length: 13
j_call: TRBJ1-6
cdr3_nt: TGTGCCAGCAGTGATTTAACGGTTTCACCCCTCCACTTT
cdr3_aa: CASSDLTVSPLHF

v_call: TRBV7-2
clone_size: -
d_call: TRBD1
cdr3_length: 14
j_call: TRBJ2-1
cdr3_nt: TGTGCCAGCAAACCGGGACAGACAAACAATGAGCAGTTCTTC
cdr3_aa: CASKPGQTNNEQFF

v_call: TRBV10-3
clone_size: -
d_call: TRBD1
cdr3_length: 15
j_call: TRBJ1-1
cdr3_nt: TGTGCCATCAGTGAGTCGGAACAGGGGATCACTGAAGCTTTCTTT
cdr3_aa: CAISESEQGITEAFF

v_call: TRBV6-2/TRBV6-3
clone_size: -
d_call: TRBD1
cdr3_length: 15
j_call: TRBJ2-4
cdr3_nt: TGTGCCAGCAGTTACCCCGACAGGGCAAGGAACATTCAGTACTTC
cdr3_aa: CASSYPDRARNIQYF

v_call: TRBV10-1
clone_size: -
d_call: -
cdr3_length: 15
j_call: TRBJ2-5
cdr3_nt: TGCGCCAGCAGTGAGTCTTCTGCGGGTGGGGAGACCCAGTACTTC
cdr3_aa: CASSESSAGGETQYF

v_call: TRBV9
clone_size: -
d_call: TRBD2
cdr3_length: 20
j_call: TRBJ2-1
cdr3_nt: TGTGCCAGCAGCGAAACCGGGACTAGCGGGAGACCCGGGATAAACAATGAGCAGTTCTTC
cdr3_aa: CASSETGTSGRPGINNEQFF

v_call: TRBV5-8
clone_size: -
d_call: -
cdr3_length: 15
j_call: TRBJ2-3
cdr3_nt: TGTGCCAGCAGCCAGAGGACCGGGCCGGGGGATACGCAGTATTTT
cdr3_aa: CASSQRTGPGDTQYF

v_call: TRBV29-1
clone_size: -
d_call: -
cdr3_length: 12
j_call: TRBJ1-2
cdr3_nt: TGCAGCGTCGTAGGGGGTGACTATGGCTACACCTTC
cdr3_aa: CSVVGGDYGYTF

v_call: TRBV27
clone_size: -
d_call: TRBD2
cdr3_length: 16
j_call: TRBJ2-2
cdr3_nt: TGTGCCAGCACAATGCGGGGGGCAGCTTACACCGGGGAGCTGTTTTTT
cdr3_aa: CASTMRGAAYTGELFF

v_call: TRBV29-1
clone_size: -
d_call: -
cdr3_length: 13
j_call: TRBJ2-5
cdr3_nt: TGCAGCGTTGGACAGGACTCGAGGGAGACCCAGTACTTC
cdr3_aa: CSVGQDSRETQYF

v_call: TRBV15
clone_size: -
d_call: -
cdr3_length: 14
j_call: TRBJ1-1
cdr3_nt: TGTGCCACCAGCAGGGACTTGGGGGCCACTGAAGCTTTCTTT
cdr3_aa: CATSRDLGATEAFF

v_call: TRBV7-2
clone_size: -
d_call: TRBD2
cdr3_length: 18
j_call: TRBJ2-6
cdr3_nt: TGTGCCAGCAGCAAAACTAGCGGGGGGGCCTTAGGGGCCAACGTCCTGACTTTC
cdr3_aa: CASSKTSGGALGANVLTF

v_call: TRBV12-5
clone_size: -
d_call: -
cdr3_length: 16
j_call: TRBJ1-2
cdr3_nt: TGTGCTAGTGGTTTGGGGGTTCAGGGCGCTAACTATGGCTACACCTTC
cdr3_aa: CASGLGVQGANYGYTF

v_call: TRBV7-3
clone_size: -
d_call: -
cdr3_length: 13
j_call: TRBJ2-4
cdr3_nt: TGTGCCAGCAGTAACAGTCTGGGAGGATTTCAGTACTTC
cdr3_aa: CASSNSLGGFQYF

v_call: TRBV5-6
clone_size: -
d_call: -
cdr3_length: 13
j_call: TRBJ2-3
cdr3_nt: TGTGCCAGCAGCCAAGGGACTGTAGATACGCAGTATTTT
cdr3_aa: CASSQGTVDTQYF

v_call: TRBV7-6
clone_size: -
d_call: TRBD2
cdr3_length: 18
j_call: TRBJ2-3
cdr3_nt: TGTGCCAGCAGCTTAGGTGTAGCGGGTGGCCTCCAGGGAGATACGCAGTATTTT
cdr3_aa: CASSLGVAGGLQGDTQYF

v_call: TRBV28
clone_size: -
d_call: TRBD1
cdr3_length: 13
j_call: TRBJ1-2
cdr3_nt: TGTGCCAGCACATCGGGACAGGGACTTGGCTACACCTTC
cdr3_aa: CASTSGQGLGYTF

v_call: TRBV7-2
clone_size: -
d_call: -
cdr3_length: 14
j_call: TRBJ1-6
cdr3_nt: TGTGCCAGCAGCTTACAAGGGGCGAATTCACCCCTCCACTTT
cdr3_aa: CASSLQGANSPLHF

v_call: TRBV24-1
clone_size: -
d_call: -
cdr3_length: 13
j_call: TRBJ2-1
cdr3_nt: TGTGCCACCAGTGAGGGGCCTTTATCTGAGCAGTTCTTC
cdr3_aa: CATSEGPLSEQFF

v_call: TRBV27
clone_size: -
d_call: -
cdr3_length: 15
j_call: TRBJ1-2
cdr3_nt: TGTGCCAGCAGTTTACTATCTCAGGGGAAGAGTGGCTACACCTTC
cdr3_aa: CASSLLSQGKSGYTF

v_call: TRBV29-1
clone_size: -
d_call: -
cdr3_length: 13
j_call: TRBJ2-3
cdr3_nt: TGCAGCGTTGAGGGGGGTATCACAGATACGCAGTATTTT
cdr3_aa: CSVEGGITDTQYF

v_call: TRBV7-8
clone_size: -
d_call: -
cdr3_length: 19
j_call: TRBJ2-7
cdr3_nt: TGTGCCAGCAGCTTAAGGGTAGGAGTAGCTTCCCCCTTCTACTACGAGCAGTACTTC
cdr3_aa: CASSLRVGVASPFYYEQYF

v_call: TRBV7-2
clone_size: -
d_call: -
cdr3_length: 13
j_call: TRBJ2-2
cdr3_nt: TGTGCCAGCAGCTCTCGCCCCACCGGGGAGCTGTTTTTT
cdr3_aa: CASSSRPTGELFF

v_call: TRBV24-1
clone_size: -
d_call: -
cdr3_length: 13
j_call: TRBJ2-1
cdr3_nt: TGTGCCACCGGGGAGACTAGTACCAATGAGCAGTTCTTC
cdr3_aa: CATGETSTNEQFF

v_call: TRBV5-1
clone_size: -
d_call: -
cdr3_length: 16
j_call: TRBJ1-3
cdr3_nt: TGCGCCAGCAGCTTGTCTCAGGTGATCTCTGGAAACACCATATATTTT
cdr3_aa: CASSLSQVISGNTIYF